These 2 T cell receptor beta chains originate from one sample sequenced in a study of blood T cell repertoires in COVID-19. Libraries were prepared by immunoSEQ multiplex PCR; TCRdb keeps only in-frame clonotypes and omits some of them. The sample contains approximately 170,000 clones, about 85% of which appear only once. The material sequenced was peripheral blood. These receptors were obtained from a man at least 80 years old with COVID-19, enrolled during active disease.

The gene calls are TRBV10-1 and TRBJ2-1, with D unclear. Per the germline V gene, CDR1 is WNHNN and CDR2 is SYGVQD (reference sequence). Trimming cost V 4 bases and J 10 bases, with 8 bases left between them. The CDR3 contains 11 residues. The CDR3 protein is CASSGGAEQFF. CDR3 nucleotides: TGCGCCAGCAGTGGAGGAGCGGAGCAGTTCTTC.

Here the CDR3 reads CASSRPGQGVGEKLFF. The CDR3 bases are TGTGCCAGCAGCCGACCGGGACAGGGGGTAGGGGAAAAACTGTTTTTT. The rearrangement uses TRBV28 and TRBJ1-4; TRBD1 matches 11 bases. The CDR3 length is 16 residues. The V and J ends lost 6 bases and 8 bases, in that order; junction bases with no gene match: 11. CDR1 is MDHEN, CDR2 SYDVKM, per germline.